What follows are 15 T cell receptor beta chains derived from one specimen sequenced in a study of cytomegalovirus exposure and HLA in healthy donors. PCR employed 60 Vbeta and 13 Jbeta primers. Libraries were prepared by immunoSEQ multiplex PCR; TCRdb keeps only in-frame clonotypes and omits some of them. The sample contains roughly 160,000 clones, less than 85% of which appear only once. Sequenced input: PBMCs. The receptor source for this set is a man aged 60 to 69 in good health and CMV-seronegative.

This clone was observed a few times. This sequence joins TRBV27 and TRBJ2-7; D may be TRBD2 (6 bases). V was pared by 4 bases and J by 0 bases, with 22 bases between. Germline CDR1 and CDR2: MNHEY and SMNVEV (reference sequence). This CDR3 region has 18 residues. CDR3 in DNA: TGTGCCAGCAGTTATACCGGCGGCGGCGGGGCCAACTCCTACGAGCAGTACTTC. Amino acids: CASSYTGGGGANSYEQYF.

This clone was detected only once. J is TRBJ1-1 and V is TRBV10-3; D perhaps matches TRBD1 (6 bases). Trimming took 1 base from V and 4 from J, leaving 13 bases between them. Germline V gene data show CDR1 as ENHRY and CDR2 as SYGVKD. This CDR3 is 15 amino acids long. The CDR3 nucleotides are TGTGCCATCAGTGAGTGGGCAGGGGACCGCACTGAAGCTTTCTTT. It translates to CAISEWAGDRTEAFF.

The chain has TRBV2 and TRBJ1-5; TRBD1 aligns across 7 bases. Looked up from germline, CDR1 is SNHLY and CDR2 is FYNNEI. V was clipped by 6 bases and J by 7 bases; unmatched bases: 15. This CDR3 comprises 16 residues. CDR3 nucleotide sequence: TGTGCCAGCAGCCAACAGGGGAACGGGCCGAAACAGCCCCAGCATTTT. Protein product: CASSQQGNGPKQPQHF. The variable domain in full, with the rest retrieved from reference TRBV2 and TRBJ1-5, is EPEVTQTPSHQVTQMGQEVILRCVPISNHLYFYWYRQILGQKVEFLVSFYNNEISEKSEIFDDQFSVERPDGSNFTLKIRSTKLEDSAMYFCASSQQGNGPKQPQHFGDGTRLSIL.

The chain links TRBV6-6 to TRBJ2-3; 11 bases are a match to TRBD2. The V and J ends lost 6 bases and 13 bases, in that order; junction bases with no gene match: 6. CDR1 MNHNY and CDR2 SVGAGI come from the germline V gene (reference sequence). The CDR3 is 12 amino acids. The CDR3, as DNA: TGTGCCAGCAGGCTAACTAGCGGGGGCAAGTATTTT. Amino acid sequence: CASRLTSGGKYF.

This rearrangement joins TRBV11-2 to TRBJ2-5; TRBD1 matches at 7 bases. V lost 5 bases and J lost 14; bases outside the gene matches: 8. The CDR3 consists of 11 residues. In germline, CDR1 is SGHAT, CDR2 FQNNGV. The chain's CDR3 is CASSLRDREYF. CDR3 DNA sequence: TGTGCCAGCAGCCTCCGGGACAGAGAATACTTC.

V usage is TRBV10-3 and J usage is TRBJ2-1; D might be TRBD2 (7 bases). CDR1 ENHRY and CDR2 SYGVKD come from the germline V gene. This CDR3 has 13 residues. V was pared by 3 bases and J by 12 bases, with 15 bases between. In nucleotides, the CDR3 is TGTGCCATCAGTGAAGGGACACCGGGGGGGCAGTTCTTC. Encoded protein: CAISEGTPGGQFF.

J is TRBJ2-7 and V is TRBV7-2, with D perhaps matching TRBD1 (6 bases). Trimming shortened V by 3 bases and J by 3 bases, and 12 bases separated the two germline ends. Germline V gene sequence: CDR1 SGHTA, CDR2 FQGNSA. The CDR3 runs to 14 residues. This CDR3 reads CASSFAGVGYEQYF. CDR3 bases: TGTGCCAGCAGCTTTGCAGGGGTCGGCTACGAGCAGTACTTC.

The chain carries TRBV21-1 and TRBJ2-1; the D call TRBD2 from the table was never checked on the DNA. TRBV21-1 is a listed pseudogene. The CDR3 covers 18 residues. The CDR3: CASSKTSGGKGGYNEQFF. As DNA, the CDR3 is TGTGCCAGCAGCAAAACTAGCGGGGGAAAGGGGGGCTACAATGAGCAGTTCTTC.

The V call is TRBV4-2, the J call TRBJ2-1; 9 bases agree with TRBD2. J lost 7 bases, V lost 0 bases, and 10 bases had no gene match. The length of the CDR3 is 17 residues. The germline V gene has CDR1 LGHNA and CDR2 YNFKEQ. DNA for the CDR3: TGTGCCAGCAGCCAAGAAGGGCGCGGGGGGGCCTTGAATGAGCAGTTCTTC. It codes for CASSQEGRGGALNEQFF.

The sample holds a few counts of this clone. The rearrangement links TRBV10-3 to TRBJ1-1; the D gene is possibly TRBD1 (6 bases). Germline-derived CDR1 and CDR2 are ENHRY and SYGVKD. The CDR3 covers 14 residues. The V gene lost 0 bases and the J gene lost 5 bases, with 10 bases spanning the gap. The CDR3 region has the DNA TGTGCCATCAGTGAGTCTGCAGGGGAAACTGAAGCTTTCTTT. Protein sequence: CAISESAGETEAFF.

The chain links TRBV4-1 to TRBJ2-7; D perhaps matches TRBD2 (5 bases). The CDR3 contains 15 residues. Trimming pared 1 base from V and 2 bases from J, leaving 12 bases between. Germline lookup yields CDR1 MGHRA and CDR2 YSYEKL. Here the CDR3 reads CASSQGPGSTYEQYF. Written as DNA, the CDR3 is TGCGCCAGCAGCCAAGGGCCGGGGTCCACCTACGAGCAGTACTTC.

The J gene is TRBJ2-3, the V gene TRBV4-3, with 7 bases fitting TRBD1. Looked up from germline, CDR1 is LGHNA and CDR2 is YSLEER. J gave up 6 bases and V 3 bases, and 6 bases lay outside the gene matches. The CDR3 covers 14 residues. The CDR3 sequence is CASSQLTGADTQYF. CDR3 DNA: TGCGCCAGCAGCCAGTTAACAGGGGCCGATACGCAGTATTTT.

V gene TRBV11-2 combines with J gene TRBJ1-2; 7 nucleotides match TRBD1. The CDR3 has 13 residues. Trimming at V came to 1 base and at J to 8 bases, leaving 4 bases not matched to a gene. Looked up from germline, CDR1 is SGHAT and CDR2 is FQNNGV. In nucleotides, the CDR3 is TGTGCCAGCAGCTTAGGACAGGGTTTCGGCTACACCTTC. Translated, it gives CASSLGQGFGYTF.

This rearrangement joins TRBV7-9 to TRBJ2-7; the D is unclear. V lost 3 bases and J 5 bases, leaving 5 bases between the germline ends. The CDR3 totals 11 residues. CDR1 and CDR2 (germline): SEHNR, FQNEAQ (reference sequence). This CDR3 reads CASSFQNEQYF. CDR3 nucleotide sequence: TGTGCCAGCAGCTTTCAAAACGAGCAGTACTTC.

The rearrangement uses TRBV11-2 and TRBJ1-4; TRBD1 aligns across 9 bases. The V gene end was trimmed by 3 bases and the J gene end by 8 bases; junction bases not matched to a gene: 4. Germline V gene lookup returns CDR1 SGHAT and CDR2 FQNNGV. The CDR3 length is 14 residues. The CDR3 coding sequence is TGTGCCAGCAGCTTCCGGACAGGGGCGGAAAAACTGTTTTTT. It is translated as CASSFRTGAEKLFF.